A selection of T cell receptor beta chains follows, all from one sample in a study of blood T cell repertoires in COVID-19. The protocol was immunoSEQ multiplex PCR, while the TCRdb copy is restricted to in-frame clones and leaves out a portion. The table includes roughly 95,000 clones, more than 80% detected once. Input material: peripheral blood. All receptors derive from a human donor in a cohort sampled during active COVID-19. Both conserved end residues are part of each CDR3. Each record gives: clone size, D gene, V gene, J gene, CDR3 protein, CDR3 DNA. D genes are given only for firm matches. Some rows have no size entry. The others give once, few or many, or a class for an expanded clone.

clone_size: -
d_call: TRBD2
v_call: TRBV28
j_call: TRBJ2-7
cdr3_aa: CASSLGGGLGYF
cdr3_nt: TGTGCCAGCAGTCTTGGGGGGGGTCTGGGGTACTTC

clone_size: -
d_call: TRBD2
v_call: TRBV4-1
j_call: TRBJ2-1
cdr3_aa: CASSQDPSGHYNEQFF
cdr3_nt: TGCGCCAGCAGCCAAGACCCTAGCGGGCATTACAATGAGCAGTTCTTC

clone_size: few
d_call: -
v_call: TRBV5-1
j_call: TRBJ1-4
cdr3_aa: CASRLPSTGSNEKLFF
cdr3_nt: TGCGCCAGCAGACTCCCCTCGACAGGATCCAATGAAAAACTGTTTTTT

clone_size: -
d_call: -
v_call: TRBV18
j_call: TRBJ2-1
cdr3_aa: CASSRTGTSGDEQFF
cdr3_nt: TGTGCCAGCTCTCGAACCGGGACAAGTGGTGATGAGCAGTTCTTC

clone_size: -
d_call: TRBD1
v_call: TRBV6-5
j_call: TRBJ1-6
cdr3_aa: CATRLGTGDSPLHF
cdr3_nt: TGTGCCACCCGTCTCGGGACAGGGGATTCACCCCTCCACTTT

clone_size: -
d_call: -
v_call: TRBV3-1/TRBV3-2
j_call: TRBJ1-1
cdr3_aa: CASSPEDGSEAFF
cdr3_nt: TGTGCCAGCAGCCCGGAGGATGGGTCTGAAGCTTTCTTT

clone_size: -
d_call: TRBD1
v_call: TRBV15
j_call: TRBJ2-7
cdr3_aa: CATSRGQGANEQYF
cdr3_nt: TGTGCCACCAGCAGAGGACAGGGGGCGAACGAGCAGTACTTC

clone_size: -
d_call: TRBD1
v_call: TRBV14
j_call: TRBJ1-2
cdr3_aa: CASSHGQAGYTF
cdr3_nt: TGTGCCAGCAGCCACGGACAGGCTGGCTACACCTTC

clone_size: once
d_call: TRBD1
v_call: TRBV14
j_call: TRBJ1-1
cdr3_aa: CASSSPQGAMNTEAFF
cdr3_nt: TGTGCCAGCAGCTCCCCCCAGGGGGCGATGAACACTGAAGCTTTCTTT

clone_size: few
d_call: TRBD2
v_call: TRBV6-5
j_call: TRBJ2-7
cdr3_aa: CASSLTSGGSYEQYF
cdr3_nt: TGTGCCAGCAGCCTTACTAGCGGGGGCTCCTACGAGCAGTACTTC

clone_size: -
d_call: -
v_call: TRBV7-8
j_call: TRBJ2-6
cdr3_aa: CASSVQGSISGANVLTF
cdr3_nt: TGTGCCAGCAGCGTACAGGGTTCGATCTCTGGGGCCAACGTCCTGACTTTC

clone_size: -
d_call: TRBD2
v_call: TRBV7-6
j_call: TRBJ2-1
cdr3_aa: CASSPTGTRMVDEQFF
cdr3_nt: TGTGCCAGCAGCCCCACCGGGACTAGAATGGTAGATGAGCAGTTCTTC

clone_size: -
d_call: -
v_call: TRBV7-9
j_call: TRBJ1-6
cdr3_aa: CASSLGGVGGNSPLHF
cdr3_nt: TGTGCCAGCAGCTTAGGGGGAGTTGGAGGTAATTCACCCCTCCACTTT